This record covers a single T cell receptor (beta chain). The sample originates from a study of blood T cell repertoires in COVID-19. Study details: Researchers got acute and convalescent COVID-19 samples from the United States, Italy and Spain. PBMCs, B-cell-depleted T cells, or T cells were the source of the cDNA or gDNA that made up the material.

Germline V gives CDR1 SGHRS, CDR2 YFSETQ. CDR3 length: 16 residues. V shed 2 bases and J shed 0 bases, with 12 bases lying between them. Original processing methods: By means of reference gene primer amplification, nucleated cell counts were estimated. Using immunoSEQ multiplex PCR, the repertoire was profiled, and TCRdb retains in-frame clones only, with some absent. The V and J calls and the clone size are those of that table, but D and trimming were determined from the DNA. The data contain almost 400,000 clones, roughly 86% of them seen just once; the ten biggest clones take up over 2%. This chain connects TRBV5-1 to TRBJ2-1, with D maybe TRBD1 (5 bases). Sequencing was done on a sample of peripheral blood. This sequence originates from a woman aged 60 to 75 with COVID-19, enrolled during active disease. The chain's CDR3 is CASSFGHQISYNEQFF. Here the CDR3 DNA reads TGCGCCAGCAGCTTCGGACATCAAATCTCCTACAATGAGCAGTTCTTC.